The 20 T cell receptor beta chains below were found in one sample sequenced in a study of brain T cells in children with intractable seizures. Here immunoSEQ multiplex PCR was the method, and the copy in TCRdb shows in-frame clones only, minus some. The table has about 120,000 clones, approximately 94% seen once; the top ten hold 3.8%. The material sequenced was peripheral blood, taken at surgery. The receptors were gathered from a boy under two years old with hemimegalencephaly and intractable seizures.

The V gene is TRBV7-6, the J gene TRBJ2-2, with TRBD1 identical over 9 bases. V was pared by 4 bases and J by 1 base, with 7 bases of the junction left unmatched. This CDR3 comprises 17 residues. The germline gives CDR1 SGHVS, CDR2 FNYEAQ. CDR3 in amino acids: CASSSLRDRVNTGELFF. The CDR3 coding sequence is TGTGCCAGCAGCTCACTGAGGGACAGGGTGAACACCGGGGAGCTGTTTTTT.

The V gene is TRBV27, the J gene TRBJ1-4; D unresolved. Germline CDR1 MNHEY, CDR2 SMNVEV (reference sequence). The V and J ends lost 2 bases and 3 bases respectively, with 10 bases between them. The CDR3 is 15 amino acids. The chain's CDR3 is CASSLRRASNEKLFF. The DNA for the CDR3 is TGTGCCAGCAGTTTACGCCGGGCCTCTAATGAAAAACTGTTTTTT.

This chain joins TRBV7-9 and TRBJ1-4; 9 positions match TRBD1. This CDR3 has 17 residues. V lost 5 bases to trimming and J lost 0 bases; unmatched junction nucleotides: 7. Germline V gives CDR1 SEHNR, CDR2 FQNEAQ (reference sequence). The CDR3 spells CASSAGQGRATNEKLFF. As DNA, the CDR3 is TGTGCCAGCAGCGCGGGACAGGGCCGGGCAACTAATGAAAAACTGTTTTTT.

CDR3 sequence (DNA): TGCGCCAGCAGCACCGGGACAGACGGCCTCGAGCAGTACTTC. Translating it yields CASSTGTDGLEQYF. The chain employs TRBV5-1 and TRBJ2-7; 7 bases map to TRBD1. CDR3 length: 14 amino acids. Trimming took 4 bases from V and 6 from J; bases not matched to a gene: 10. The germline CDR1 and CDR2 sequences are SGHRS and YFSETQ. Filled out from reference TRBV5-1 and TRBJ2-7, the complete variable domain reads KAGVTQTPRYLIKTRGQQVTLSCSPISGHRSVSWYQQTPGQGLQFLFEYFSETQRNKGNFPGRFSGRQFSNSRSEMNVSTLELGDSALYLCASSTGTDGLEQYFGPGTRLTVT.

This clone has only a few counts. The rearrangement joins TRBV7-9 to TRBJ2-1; 7 bases are shared with TRBD2. Germline trimming cut 5 bases from V and 5 bases from J; bases unmatched to any gene: 9. Looked up from germline, CDR1 is SEHNR and CDR2 is FQNEAQ (reference sequence). The CDR3 runs 15 residues. The CDR3 DNA reads as TGTGCCAGCAGCCCGCGCGGGAGAGGGAACAATGAGCAGTTCTTC. This gives the protein CASSPRGRGNNEQFF.

The V and J genes are TRBV5-1 and TRBJ2-3, with 7 positions matching TRBD2. The CDR3 has 17 residues. Germline V lookup: CDR1 SGHRS, CDR2 YFSETQ. Trimming removed 2 bases from V and 0 bases from J; junction bases left unmatched: 9. The CDR3 region has the DNA TGCGCCAGCAGCTTCCCAGGGACTACCCCTAGCACAGATACGCAGTATTTT. Protein sequence: CASSFPGTTPSTDTQYF.

The chain carries TRBV6-4 and TRBJ1-1; D ambiguous. V was clipped by 2 bases and J by 0 bases, with 4 bases between them. CDR3 length: 13 residues. Germline values: CDR1 MRHNA, CDR2 SNTAGT. CDR3 DNA: TGTGCCAGCAGTGACACAATGAACACTGAAGCTTTCTTT. Translation: CASSDTMNTEAFF.

V is TRBV27 and J is TRBJ2-7; the D call may be TRBD1 or TRBD2 (5 bases each). V shed 6 bases and J shed 3 bases, with 9 bases lying between them. Germline CDR1 reads MNHEY; CDR2 reads SMNVEV (reference sequence). The CDR3 covers 12 residues. CDR3 amino acids: CASRGTFYEQYF. CDR3 coding DNA: TGTGCCAGCAGGGGGACCTTCTACGAGCAGTACTTC.

The chain has TRBV7-3 and TRBJ2-2; 11 bases are a match to TRBD2. The CDR3 is 17 residues long. Germline V CDR1 and CDR2: SGHTA, FQGTGA. The V segment lost 2 bases and the J segment 4 bases; nucleotides outside the gene matches: 6. The CDR3 region is CASSLSRTSGSTGELFF. CDR3 nucleotide sequence: TGTGCCAGCAGCTTATCCCGAACTAGCGGGAGCACCGGGGAGCTGTTTTTT.

The chain joins TRBV14 to TRBJ1-5; D remains unclear. The CDR3 sequence is 12 residues long. Germline V gene lookup returns CDR1 SGHDN and CDR2 FVKESK. Trimming removed 0 bases from V and 9 bases from J, with 6 bases in between. The CDR3 region is CASSQEGGPQHF. In DNA, the CDR3 is TGTGCCAGCAGCCAAGAGGGCGGGCCCCAGCATTTT.

The chain is built from TRBV4-2 and TRBJ2-7, with 7 nucleotides matching TRBD2. Per germline, CDR1 LGHNA and CDR2 YNFKEQ. V trimming: 0 bases; J trimming: 2 bases; junction bases outside the gene matches: 7. There are 16 residues in the CDR3. Here the CDR3 DNA reads TGTGCCAGCAGCCAAGATCTTACGGGACTAACCTACGAGCAGTACTTC. Protein product: CASSQDLTGLTYEQYF.

The sample holds one count of this clone. V is TRBV5-4 and J is TRBJ2-1; TRBD1 might be the D (6 bases). The V and J ends lost 0 bases and 8 bases respectively, with 12 bases between them. This CDR3 is built from 14 residues. From germline, CDR1 is SGHNT and CDR2 YYREEE (reference sequence). The CDR3 coding sequence is TGTGCCAGCAGCTTGGGGACAGTCCGGGATGAGCAGTTCTTC. Translated, it gives CASSLGTVRDEQFF.

This chain joins TRBV6-4 and TRBJ2-7, with TRBD2 matching over 8 bases. The CDR3 length is 13 residues. V dropped 6 bases and J dropped 7; count of bases not matched to a gene: 8. Germline assignment: CDR1 MRHNA and CDR2 SNTAGT. The CDR3 DNA sequence: TGTGCCAGCAGGCCGTGGACTAGCAGTGAGCAGTACTTC. Translation gives CASRPWTSSEQYF.

This chain connects TRBV11-3 to TRBJ2-1; TRBD1 agrees at 9 bases. CDR3 length: 16 residues. Germline V lookup: CDR1 SGHNT, CDR2 YENEEA. Trimming removed 5 bases from V and 8 bases from J; junction bases left unmatched: 13. The CDR3 nucleotides are TGTGCCAGCAGCGCTGGGACAGGGTGGGTCCCGGATGAGCAGTTCTTC. This translates into CASSAGTGWVPDEQFF.

The gene calls are TRBV24-1 and TRBJ2-2; D uncertain. The V end was cut by 5 bases, the J end by 3 bases, with 6 bases between. The CDR3 is made up of 13 amino acids. Germline CDR1 and CDR2: KGHDR and SFDVKD. CDR3 residues: CATSARYTGELFF. CDR3 sequence (DNA): TGTGCCACCAGTGCCCGCTACACCGGGGAGCTGTTTTTT.

The chain uses TRBV19 and TRBJ2-7; 7 positions match TRBD2. CDR3 size: 13 residues. The ends lost 5 bases at V and 5 bases at J; junction bases unmatched: 6. Germline V gene lookup returns CDR1 LNHDA and CDR2 SQIVND (reference sequence). CDR3 DNA: TGTGCCAGTAGTGTGGGACTATCCGACGAGCAGTACTTC. Amino acids: CASSVGLSDEQYF.

This clone was seen once. V usage is TRBV7-3 and J usage is TRBJ1-1; D may be TRBD1 (6 bases). The germline CDR1 and CDR2 sequences are SGHTA and FQGTGA. Trimming shortened V by 0 bases and J by 1 base, and 9 bases separated the two germline ends. The CDR3 has 15 amino acids. The CDR3 DNA is TGTGCCAGCAGCTTAACGCCGGGACAGAACACTGAAGCTTTCTTT. It encodes CASSLTPGQNTEAFF. Variable domain in full (rest from reference TRBV7-3 and TRBJ1-1): GAGVSQTPSNKVTEKGKYVELRCDPISGHTALYWYRQSLGQGPEFLIYFQGTGAADDSGLPNDRFFAVRPEGSVSTLKIQRTERGDSAVYLCASSLTPGQNTEAFFGQGTRLTVV.

V gene TRBV18 combines with J gene TRBJ2-3; D unclear. Germline CDR1 reads KGHSH; CDR2 reads LQKENI. V shed 8 bases and J shed 2 bases, with 5 bases lying between them. The CDR3 is made up of 11 amino acids. CDR3 DNA: TGTGCCAGCGCGTTCACAGATACGCAGTATTTT. Its protein product is CASAFTDTQYF.

A remark on this clone: Germline and junction disagree at one end, which may indicate a read error. V gene TRBV6-4 combines with J gene TRBJ2-7; 9 bases are shared with TRBD2. The CDR3 covers 16 residues. CDR1 is MRHNA and CDR2 is SNTAGT in the germline V gene. CDR3 amino acids: CASRDLWASGTYEQYF. DNA of the CDR3: TGTGCCAGCAGGGACTTGTGGGCTAGCGGGACCTACGAGCAGTACTTC.

The V and J genes are TRBV7-9 and TRBJ1-5; D gene uncertain. Germline loops: CDR1 SEHNR, CDR2 FQNEAQ (reference sequence). V lost 4 bases to trimming and J lost 6 bases, with 7 bases between them. This CDR3 has 12 residues. The CDR3 region has the DNA TGTGCCAGCAGCTCTTGGGGTCAGCCCCAGCATTTT. Translating it yields CASSSWGQPQHF.